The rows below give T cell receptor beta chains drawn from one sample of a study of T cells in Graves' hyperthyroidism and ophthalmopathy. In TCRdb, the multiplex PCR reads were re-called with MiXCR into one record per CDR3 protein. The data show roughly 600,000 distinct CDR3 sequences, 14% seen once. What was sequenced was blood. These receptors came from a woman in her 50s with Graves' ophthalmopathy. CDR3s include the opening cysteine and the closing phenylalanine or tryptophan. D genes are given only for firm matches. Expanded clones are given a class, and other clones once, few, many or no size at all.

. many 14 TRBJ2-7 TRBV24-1 CATSRGEGTYEQYF TGTGCCACCAGCCGGGGCGAGGGGACCTACGAGCAGTACTTC
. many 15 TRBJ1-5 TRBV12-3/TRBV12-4 CASSLRGLSNQPQHF TGTGCCAGCAGTTTGCGGGGATTAAGCAATCAGCCCCAGCATTTT
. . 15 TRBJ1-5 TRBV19 CASSRGRLVDQPQHF TGTGCCAGTAGTCGAGGCAGATTAGTCGATCAGCCCCAGCATTTT
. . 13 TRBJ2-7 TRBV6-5 CASSYPASNEQYF TGTGCCAGCAGTTACCCGGCTAGCAACGAGCAGTACTTC
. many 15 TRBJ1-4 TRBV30 CAWSPDLWAGGKLFF TGTGCCTGGAGTCCGGACCTCTGGGCCGGGGGAAAACTGTTTTTT
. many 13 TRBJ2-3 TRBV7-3 CASSPLPTDTQYF TGTGCCAGCAGCCCACTCCCCACAGATACGCAGTATTTT
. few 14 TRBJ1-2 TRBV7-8 CASSLERGDYGYTF TGTGCCAGCAGCCTCGAGCGGGGAGACTATGGCTACACCTTC
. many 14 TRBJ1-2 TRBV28 CASSSTFIRYGYTF TGTGCCAGCAGTTCGACCTTCATCCGCTATGGCTACACCTTC
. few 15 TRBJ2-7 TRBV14 CASSLGVGGHYEQYF TGTGCCAGCAGCCTGGGGGTGGGAGGCCACTACGAGCAGTACTTC
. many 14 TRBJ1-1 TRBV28 CASSLLGGHTEAFF TGTGCCAGCAGTTTGCTTGGGGGACACACTGAAGCTTTCTTT
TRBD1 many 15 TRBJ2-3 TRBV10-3 CAINPGQSSTDTQYF TGTGCCATAAATCCGGGACAGTCTAGCACAGATACGCAGTATTTT
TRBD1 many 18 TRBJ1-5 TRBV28 CASSFILDRGLINQPQHF TGTGCCAGCAGTTTCATCTTGGACAGGGGGCTGATTAATCAGCCCCAGCATTTT
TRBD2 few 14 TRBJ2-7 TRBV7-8 CASGLTGDYYEQYF TGTGCCAGCGGCTTAACTGGGGACTACTACGAGCAGTACTTC
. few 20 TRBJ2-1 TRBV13 CASSFLVRRGADVQYNEQFF TGTGCCAGCAGCTTTTTGGTACGTAGGGGGGCGGATGTGCAATACAATGAACAGTTCTTC
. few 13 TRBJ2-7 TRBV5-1 CASSGDRTYEQYF TGCGCCAGCAGCGGGGACCGGACCTACGAGCAGTACTTC
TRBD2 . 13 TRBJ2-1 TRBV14 CVSSGTRYNEQFF TGTGTCAGCAGCGGGACTCGGTACAATGAGCAGTTCTTC
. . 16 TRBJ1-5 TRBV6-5 CASSYGLAGGNQPQHF TGTGCCAGCAGTTACGGACTAGCGGGGGGCAATCAGCCCCAGCATTTT